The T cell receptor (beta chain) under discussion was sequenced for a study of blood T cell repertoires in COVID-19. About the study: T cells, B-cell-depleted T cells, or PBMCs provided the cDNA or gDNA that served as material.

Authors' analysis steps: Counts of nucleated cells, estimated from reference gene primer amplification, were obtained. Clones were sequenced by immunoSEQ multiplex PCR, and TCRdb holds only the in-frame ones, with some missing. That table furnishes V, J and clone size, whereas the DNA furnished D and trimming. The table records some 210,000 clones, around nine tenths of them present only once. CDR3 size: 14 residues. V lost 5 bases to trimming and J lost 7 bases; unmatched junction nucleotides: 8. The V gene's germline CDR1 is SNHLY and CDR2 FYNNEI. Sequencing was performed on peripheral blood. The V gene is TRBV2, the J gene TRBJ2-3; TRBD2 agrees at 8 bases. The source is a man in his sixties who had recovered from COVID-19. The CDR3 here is CASSSGTSWNTQYF. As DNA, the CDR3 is TGTGCCAGCAGTTCCGGGACTAGTTGGAATACGCAGTATTTT. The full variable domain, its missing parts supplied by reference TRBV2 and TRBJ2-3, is EPEVTQTPSHQVTQMGQEVILRCVPISNHLYFYWYRQILGQKVEFLVSFYNNEISEKSEIFDDQFSVERPDGSNFTLKIRSTKLEDSAMYFCASSSGTSWNTQYFGPGTRLTVL.